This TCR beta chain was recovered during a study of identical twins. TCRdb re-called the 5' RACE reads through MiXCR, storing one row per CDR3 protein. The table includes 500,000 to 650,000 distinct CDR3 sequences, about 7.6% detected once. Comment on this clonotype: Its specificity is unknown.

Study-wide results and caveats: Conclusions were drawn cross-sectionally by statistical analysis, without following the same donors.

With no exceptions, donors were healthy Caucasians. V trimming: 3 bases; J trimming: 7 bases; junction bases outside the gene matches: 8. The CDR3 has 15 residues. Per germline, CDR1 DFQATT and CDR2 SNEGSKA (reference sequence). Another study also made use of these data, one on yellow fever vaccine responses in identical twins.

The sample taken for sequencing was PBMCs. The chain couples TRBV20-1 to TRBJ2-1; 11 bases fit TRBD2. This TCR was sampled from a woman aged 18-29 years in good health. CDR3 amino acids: CSASLLAGVGNEQFF. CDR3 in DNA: TGCAGTGCTAGTCTACTAGCGGGAGTGGGTAATGAGCAGTTCTTC.